The present T cell receptor (beta chain) was sequenced within a study of shared clonotypes between healthy human individuals. Across the whole study: Per donor, CD8 memory used one plate, CD8 naive used two, CD4 memory used three and CD4 naive used three. The study's findings and limits: Some clonotypes were shared by all four sorted-subset donors, while others were not shared. The non-shared ones had lower generation probabilities than the shared ones.

Sequencing used immunoSEQ multiplex PCR; TCRdb keeps in-frame clones, though not all of them. The repertoire holds about 2 million clones, with about 95% as singletons. On this clone itself: Its target is not known.

The CDR3 has 14 amino acids. The V end was cut by 4 bases, the J end by 0 bases, with 10 bases between. Germline assignment: CDR1 SGDLS and CDR2 YYNGEE. Naive CD8 cells were CD45RO-negative, positively selected for CCR7, excluding terminally differentiated effector memory CD45RA+ cells. The sequence derives from a man aged 18 to 35 in good health. Sequencing was carried out using naive CD8+ T cells sorted from blood. This rearrangement joins TRBV9 to TRBJ2-5; D is unresolved. Written as DNA, the CDR3 is TGTGCCAGCAGCCTGGACCGAAACCAAGAGACCCAGTACTTC. Translating gives CASSLDRNQETQYF.